This T cell receptor beta chain originates from a study of T cells expressing NK-cell markers. For each CDR3 protein, TCRdb gives one entry from its re-call of the 5' RACE reads, without DNA. The repertoire table contains about 260,000 distinct CDR3 sequences. This CDR3 is built from 15 residues. Per germline, CDR1 DFQATT and CDR2 SNEGSKA (reference sequence). The sample comprised blood T cells: a sorted CD56 or NKG2C T cell subset, CD4+ or CD8+ T cells, or bulk PBMC T cells (not recorded which). The J gene is TRBJ2-6, the V gene TRBV20-1; TCRdb returns TRBD1, unconfirmable since there is no DNA. The clonotype originates from a woman between 18 and 75 years old in good health. The CDR3 spells CSAQQGGSGANVLTF.